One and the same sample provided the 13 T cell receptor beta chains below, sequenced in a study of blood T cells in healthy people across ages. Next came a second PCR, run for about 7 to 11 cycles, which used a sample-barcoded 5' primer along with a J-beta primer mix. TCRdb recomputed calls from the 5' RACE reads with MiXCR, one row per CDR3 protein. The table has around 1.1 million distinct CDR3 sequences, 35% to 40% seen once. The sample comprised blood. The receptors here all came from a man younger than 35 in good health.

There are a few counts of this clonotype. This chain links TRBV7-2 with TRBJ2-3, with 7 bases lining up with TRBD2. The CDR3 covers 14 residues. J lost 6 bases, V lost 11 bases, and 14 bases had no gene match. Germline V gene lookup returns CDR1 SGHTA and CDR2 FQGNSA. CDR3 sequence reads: CAVGRIASGDTQYF. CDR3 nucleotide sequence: TGTGCCGTCGGGAGGATAGCTTCGGGGGATACGCAGTATTTT.

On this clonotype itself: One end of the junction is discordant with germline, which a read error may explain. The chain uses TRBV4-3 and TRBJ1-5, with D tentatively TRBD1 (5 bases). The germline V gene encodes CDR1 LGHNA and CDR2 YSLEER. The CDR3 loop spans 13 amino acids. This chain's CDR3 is CASSSGLAQLQHF. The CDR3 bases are TGCGCCAGCTCGTCGGGGCTCGCTCAGCTCCAGCATTTT.

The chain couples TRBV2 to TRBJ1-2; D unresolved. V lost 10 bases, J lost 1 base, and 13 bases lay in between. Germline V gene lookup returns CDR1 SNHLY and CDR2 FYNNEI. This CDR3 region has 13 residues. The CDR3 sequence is CAMVRGGNYGYTF. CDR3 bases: TGTGCCATGGTCCGGGGAGGTAACTATGGCTACACCTTC.

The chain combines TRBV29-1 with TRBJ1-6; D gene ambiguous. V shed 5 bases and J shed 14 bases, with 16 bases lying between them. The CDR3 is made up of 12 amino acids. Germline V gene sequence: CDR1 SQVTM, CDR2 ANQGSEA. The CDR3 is CSVCIESGTLHF. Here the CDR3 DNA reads TGCAGCGTTTGTATCGAGAGTGGGACCCTCCACTTT.

CDR3: CASSWGSSGGPDTQYF. The CDR3 DNA reads TGTGCCAGCAGCTGGGGTTCTAGCGGGGGGCCGGATACGCAGTATTTT. The chain couples TRBV5-4 to TRBJ2-3; 11 positions agree with TRBD2. V gave up 3 bases and J gave up 6 bases; unmatched junction bases: 9. CDR1 SGHNT and CDR2 YYREEE come from the germline V gene (reference sequence). The CDR3 contains 16 residues.

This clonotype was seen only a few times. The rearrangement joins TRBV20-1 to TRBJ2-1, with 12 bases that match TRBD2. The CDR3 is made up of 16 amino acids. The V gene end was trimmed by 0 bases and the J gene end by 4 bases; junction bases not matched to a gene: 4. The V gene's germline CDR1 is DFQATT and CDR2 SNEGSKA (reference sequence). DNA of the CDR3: TGCAGTGCTAGAGATCGACTAGCGGGGGTATACAATGAGCAGTTCTTC. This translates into CSARDRLAGVYNEQFF.

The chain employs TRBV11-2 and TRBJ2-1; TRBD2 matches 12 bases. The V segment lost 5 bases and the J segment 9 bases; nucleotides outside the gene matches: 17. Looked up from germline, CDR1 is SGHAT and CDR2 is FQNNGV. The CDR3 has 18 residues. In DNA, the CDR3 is TGTGCCAGCAGCACCAGACTAGCGGGGGATGGGCTCGGGGGTGAGCAGTTCTTC. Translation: CASSTRLAGDGLGGEQFF.

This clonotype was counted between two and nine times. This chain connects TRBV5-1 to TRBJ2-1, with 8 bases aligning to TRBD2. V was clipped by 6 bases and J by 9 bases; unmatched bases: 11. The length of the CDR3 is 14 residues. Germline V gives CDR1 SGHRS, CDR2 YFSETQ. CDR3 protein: CASNGGEIATEQFF. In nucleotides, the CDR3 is TGCGCCAGCAACGGGGGGGAAATTGCTACTGAGCAGTTCTTC.

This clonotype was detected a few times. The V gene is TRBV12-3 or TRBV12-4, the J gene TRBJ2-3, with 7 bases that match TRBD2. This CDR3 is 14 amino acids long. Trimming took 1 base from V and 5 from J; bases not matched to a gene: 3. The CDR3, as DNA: TGTGCCAGCAGTTTAGTCGGGGGGATAGATACGCAGTATTTT. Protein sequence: CASSLVGGIDTQYF.

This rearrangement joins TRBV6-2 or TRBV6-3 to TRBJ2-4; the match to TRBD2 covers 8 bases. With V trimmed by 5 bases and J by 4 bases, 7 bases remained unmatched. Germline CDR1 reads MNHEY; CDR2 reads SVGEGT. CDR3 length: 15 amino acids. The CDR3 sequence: CASSPGGGKKNIQYF. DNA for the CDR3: TGTGCCAGCAGTCCCGGGGGGGGGAAGAAAAACATTCAGTACTTC.

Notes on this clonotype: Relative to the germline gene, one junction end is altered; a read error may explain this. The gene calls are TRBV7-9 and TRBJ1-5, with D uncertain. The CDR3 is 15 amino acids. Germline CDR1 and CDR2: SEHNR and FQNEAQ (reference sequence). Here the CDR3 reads CASRLETLANQPQHF. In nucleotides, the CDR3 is TGTGCCAGCAGGTTAGAAACCTTAGCGAATCAGCCCCAGCATTTT.

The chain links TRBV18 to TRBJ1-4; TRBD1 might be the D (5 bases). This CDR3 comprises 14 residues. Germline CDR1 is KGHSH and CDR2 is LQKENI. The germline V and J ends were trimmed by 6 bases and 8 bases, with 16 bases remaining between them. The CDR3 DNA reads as TGTGCCAGCTCGCCGCGGGGGAACGGGGAAAAACTGTTTTTT. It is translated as CASSPRGNGEKLFF.

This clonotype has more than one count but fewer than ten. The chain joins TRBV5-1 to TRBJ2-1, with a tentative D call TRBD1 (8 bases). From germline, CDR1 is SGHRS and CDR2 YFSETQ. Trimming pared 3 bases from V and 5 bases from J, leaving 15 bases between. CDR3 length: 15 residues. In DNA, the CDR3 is TGCGCCAGCAGCTCTTACAGGGGGGGGAACAATGAGCAGTTCTTC. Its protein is CASSSYRGGNNEQFF.